This is a list of T cell receptor beta chains from one sample in a study of patients and donors after allogeneic stem cell transplantation. MiXCR, run by TCRdb on the RT-PCR reads, gives a single entry per CDR3 protein. Of about 160,000 distinct CDR3 sequences detected, 30% to 45% appear once; the ten largest clones hold 50%. The sequenced sample was blood, either unsorted or a sorted T cell fraction (not recorded which). The receptors derive from a human donor who was either an allogeneic HSCT recipient or a stem cell or donor lymphocyte infusion donor (not recorded which). It is not recorded whose cells these are; they may come from a transplant donor. Both conserved end residues are part of each CDR3. D genes are given only for firm matches. The size field is filled for only some rows; it gives once, few, many or a size class.

>TRBD1|-|TRBJ1-6|TRBV6-2/TRBV6-3
CASSTRDREDSPLHF
TGTGCCAGCAGTACCCGGGACAGAGAAGACTCACCCCTCCACTTT
>-|few|TRBJ2-5|TRBV3-1
CASRRTDQETQYF
TGTGCCAGCAGGAGGACAGACCAAGAGACCCAGTACTTC
>-|-|TRBJ1-2|TRBV5-1
CASSSDRYYGYTF
TGCGCCAGCAGCTCTGACAGGTACTATGGCTACACCTTC
>-|few|TRBJ2-5|TRBV5-1
CASSLEGASGETQYF
TGCGCCAGCAGCTTGGAAGGGGCCAGCGGAGAGACCCAGTACTTC
>-|many|TRBJ1-1|TRBV28
CASSLPLTVLNTEAFF
TGTGCCAGCAGTTTACCCCTGACAGTTTTGAACACTGAAGCTTTCTTT
>-|few|TRBJ1-5|TRBV28
CATNVGSQPQHF
TGTGCCACCAACGTAGGAAGCCAGCCCCAGCATTTT
>-|-|TRBJ2-5|TRBV28
CASSLSGVVETQYF
TGTGCCAGCAGTTTATCAGGGGTAGTAGAGACCCAGTACTTC
>-|few|TRBJ1-3|TRBV12-3/TRBV12-4
CASSFLRVGNTIYF
TGTGCCAGCAGTTTCCTTAGGGTTGGAAACACCATATATTTT
>TRBD1|-|TRBJ1-1|TRBV12-3/TRBV12-4
CASSDREVEAFF
TGTGCCAGTTCGGACAGGGAGGTTGAAGCTTTCTTT
>-|few|TRBJ2-5|TRBV7-2
CASSRGDPGQETQYF
TGTGCCAGCAGCCGCGGGGACCCGGGGCAAGAGACCCAGTACTTC
>TRBD1|-|TRBJ2-3|TRBV10-3
CAISDRGPFSHPDTQYF
TGTGCCATCAGTGACAGGGGGCCCTTTTCACACCCGGATACGCAGTATTTT
>-|-|TRBJ1-1|TRBV6-5
CASSFSDEGYTEAFF
TGTGCCAGCAGTTTCTCTGACGAGGGGTACACTGAAGCTTTCTTT
>-|few|TRBJ2-7|TRBV6-2/TRBV6-3
CASSYSPTSPYEQYF
TGTGCCAGCAGTTACTCGCCTACTAGCCCCTACGAGCAGTACTTC
>-|few|TRBJ1-5|TRBV9
CASSVGGGNQPQHF
TGTGCCAGCAGCGTAGGAGGCGGTAATCAGCCCCAGCATTTT
>-|-|TRBJ1-2|TRBV12-3/TRBV12-4
CASSSLPTDSYGYTF
TGTGCCAGCAGTTCCCTCCCGACGGATAGCTATGGCTACACCTTC
>-|few|TRBJ1-3|TRBV6-5
CASRLTVSSGNTIYF
TGTGCCAGCAGGTTAACAGTGAGCTCTGGAAACACCATATATTTT
>-|-|TRBJ1-5|TRBV27
CASSPKSGLPQPQHF
TGTGCCAGCAGTCCCAAATCGGGGCTTCCCCAGCCCCAGCATTTT
>TRBD1|-|TRBJ1-5|TRBV3-1
CASSQDWGQGQPQHF
TGTGCCAGCAGCCAAGATTGGGGACAGGGTCAGCCCCAGCATTTT
>TRBD1|few|TRBJ2-3|TRBV10-3
CAISVGQAPDTQYF
TGTGCCATCAGTGTGGGACAGGCCCCAGATACGCAGTATTTT
>TRBD2|-|TRBJ2-2|TRBV6-5
CASSYRVAGAHGELFF
TGTGCCAGCAGTTACAGGGTAGCGGGGGCCCACGGGGAGCTGTTTTTT